The entry that follows covers one T cell receptor beta chain sequence. The target antigen is unknown. TCR beta CDR3 sequences were amplified from RNA transcripts. An initial round of RT-PCR targeting the TCR CDR3 relied on the HTBI primer set. TCRdb reprocessed the multiplex PCR reads with MiXCR, giving one entry per CDR3 protein. This table holds under 550,000 distinct CDR3 sequences, nearly 20% found once. This sample is drawn from a study of T cells in Graves' hyperthyroidism and ophthalmopathy. Findings of the study overall: The blood repertoire included most of the expanded thyroid clonotypes above 0.001. It was a median about seven months before onset that the model predicted ophthalmopathy.

A NOSPECS grade of at least 4, a Clinical Activity Score of at least 3 and duration under 3 months were recorded in ophthalmopathy patients. Fresh 10 ml peripheral blood yielded PBMCs. This CDR3 region has 14 residues. The J segment lost 5 bases and the V segment lost 4 bases, leaving 7 bases of the junction unmatched. Germline V lookup: CDR1 SGHRS, CDR2 YFSETQ. The chain combines TRBV5-1 with TRBJ2-7, with TRBD1 matching 9 bases. Sequences were obtained from blood. The TCR sequence derives from a man aged 40-49 years with Graves' ophthalmopathy. In nucleotides, the CDR3 is TGCGCCAGCAGCCGCGGGACAGGGAACGACGAGCAGTACTTC. Encoded protein: CASSRGTGNDEQYF.